This is a list of T cell receptor beta chains from one sample in a study of cytomegalovirus exposure and HLA in healthy donors. The method was immunoSEQ multiplex PCR; TCRdb's version includes in-frame clones alone and lacks a portion of them. The sample consists of some 90,000 clones, over 60% of them appearing once. Sequencing used PBMCs. The source of these receptors is a female donor in good health and CMV-seronegative. The CDR3 runs from the conserved cysteine through the conserved F or W. D genes are given only for firm matches. Expanded clones are given a class, and other clones once, few, many or no size at all.

TRBV28	.	.	TRBJ1-1	CASRGQGNTEAFF	TGTGCCAGCAGGGGCCAGGGTAACACTGAAGCTTTCTTT
TRBV10-3	.	few	TRBJ1-4	CAISDSESLVLFF	TGTGCCATCAGTGATTCTGAGAGCCTGGTTCTGTTTTTT
TRBV6-4	TRBD1	.	TRBJ1-1	CASRVPPGQGPNTEAFF	TGTGCCAGCAGAGTACCCCCGGGACAGGGCCCGAACACTGAAGCTTTCTTT
TRBV19	TRBD1	.	TRBJ1-4	CASSSLDRGTNEKLFF	TGTGCCAGTAGTTCCCTGGACAGGGGAACTAATGAAAAACTGTTTTTT
TRBV29-1	TRBD1	.	TRBJ1-3	CSAGTGAGNTIYF	TGCAGCGCTGGGACAGGCGCTGGAAACACCATATATTTT
TRBV5-1	TRBD2	.	TRBJ2-1	CASSLGGSGGDEQFF	TGCGCCAGCAGCTTGGGGGGTAGCGGGGGAGATGAGCAGTTCTTC
TRBV6-1	.	.	TRBJ2-1	CASSEPRDRASGSSYNEQFF	TGTGCCAGCAGTGAGCCCCGGGACAGGGCTAGCGGGAGCTCCTACAATGAGCAGTTCTTC
TRBV18	TRBD2	.	TRBJ2-7	CASSPTSFYEQYF	TGTGCCAGCTCACCGACTAGCTTCTACGAGCAGTACTTC
TRBV10-3	.	.	TRBJ1-5	CAISEVGDQPQHF	TGTGCCATCAGTGAGGTCGGTGATCAGCCCCAGCATTTT
TRBV5-4	TRBD1	.	TRBJ1-6	CASSGGQGRAYNSPLHF	TGTGCCAGCAGCGGGGGACAGGGGCGCGCCTATAATTCACCCCTCCACTTT
TRBV2	TRBD1	.	TRBJ1-5	CASSERGPGPQHF	TGTGCCAGCAGTGAAAGGGGGCCAGGGCCCCAGCATTTT
TRBV18	.	.	TRBJ2-5	CASSPDREGTQYF	TGTGCCAGCTCACCGGACAGGGAGGGGACCCAGTACTTC
TRBV19	TRBD2	.	TRBJ2-7	CASSTITSGSPYEQYF	TGTGCCAGTAGTACAATAACTAGCGGGAGTCCCTACGAGCAGTACTTC
TRBV28	.	.	TRBJ2-3	CASSLSGTKTDTQYF	TGTGCCAGCAGTCTCTCCGGTACTAAGACAGATACGCAGTATTTT
TRBV6-1	.	few	TRBJ2-7	CASSEEGRVTYEQYF	TGTGCCAGCAGTGAAGAAGGGCGGGTGACCTACGAGCAGTACTTC
TRBV25-1	.	.	TRBJ1-5	CASSAGGGYSNQPQHF	TGTGCCAGCAGTGCTGGTGGGGGCTATAGCAATCAGCCCCAGCATTTT
TRBV6-5	TRBD1	.	TRBJ1-1	CASRDRENTEAFF	TGTGCCAGCAGAGACAGGGAGAACACTGAAGCTTTCTTT
TRBV5-6	.	once	TRBJ2-7	CASSLPSSYEQYF	TGTGCCAGCAGCTTGCCCTCCTCCTACGAGCAGTACTTC
TRBV6-6	.	.	TRBJ2-7	CASSLESYEQYF	TGTGCCAGCAGTTTAGAAAGCTACGAGCAGTACTTC
TRBV6-5	TRBD1	.	TRBJ1-5	CASRPGQDNQPQHF	TGTGCCAGCAGACCGGGACAGGACAATCAGCCCCAGCATTTT
TRBV2	.	.	TRBJ2-5	CASRKTREETQYF	TGTGCCAGCAGGAAGACTAGAGAAGAGACCCAGTACTTC
TRBV4-1	TRBD2	.	TRBJ2-2	CASSQVDMGLVTGELFF	TGCGCCAGCAGCCAAGTCGACATGGGACTAGTCACCGGGGAGCTGTTTTTT